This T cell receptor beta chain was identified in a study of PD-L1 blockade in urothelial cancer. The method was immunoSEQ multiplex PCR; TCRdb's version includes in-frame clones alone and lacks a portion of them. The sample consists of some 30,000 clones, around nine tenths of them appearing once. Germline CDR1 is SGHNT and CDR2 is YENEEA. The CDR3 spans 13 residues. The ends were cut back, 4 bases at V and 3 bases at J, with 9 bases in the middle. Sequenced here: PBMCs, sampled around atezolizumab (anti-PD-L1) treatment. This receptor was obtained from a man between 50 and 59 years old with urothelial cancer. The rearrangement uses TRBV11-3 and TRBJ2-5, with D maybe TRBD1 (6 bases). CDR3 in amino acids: CASSSRTEETQYF. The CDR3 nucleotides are TGTGCCAGCAGCTCCCGGACAGAAGAGACCCAGTACTTC. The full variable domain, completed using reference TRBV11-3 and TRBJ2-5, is EAGVVQSPRYKIIEKKQPVAFWCNPISGHNTLYWYLQNLGQGPELLIRYENEEAVDDSQLPKDRFSAERLKGVDSTLKIQPAELGDSAVYLCASSSRTEETQYFGPGTRLLVL.